The present entry profiles one T cell receptor beta chain with its context. As yet, its antigen is unknown. Trimming took 0 bases from V and 8 from J, leaving 14 bases between them. The CDR3 totals 14 residues. Looked up from germline, CDR1 is SGDLS and CDR2 is YYNGEE. These data come from a study of T cells in localized non-small cell lung cancer. Produced via immunoSEQ multiplex PCR; TCRdb's table is partial and in-frame only. The sample yields about 77,000 clones, 85% to 90% seen once. Findings of the study overall: Heterogeneity remains possible, as sequencing covered one tumor region only. Adjacent uninvolved lung had the highest clonality, suggesting focused antigen responses. A raised T cell density in blood coincided with lengthier overall survival. In adjacent lung appeared a median 57 of the top 100 tumor clones.

This receptor was taken from a woman between 40 and 69 years old with stage I squamous cell lung carcinoma. The V gene is TRBV9, the J gene TRBJ1-2; no definite D call. Material: peripheral blood, obtained before any cancer treatment. The CDR3 sequence is CASSVGERLEGYTF. The CDR3 nucleotides read TGTGCCAGCAGCGTAGGGGAGCGTTTGGAGGGCTACACCTTC.